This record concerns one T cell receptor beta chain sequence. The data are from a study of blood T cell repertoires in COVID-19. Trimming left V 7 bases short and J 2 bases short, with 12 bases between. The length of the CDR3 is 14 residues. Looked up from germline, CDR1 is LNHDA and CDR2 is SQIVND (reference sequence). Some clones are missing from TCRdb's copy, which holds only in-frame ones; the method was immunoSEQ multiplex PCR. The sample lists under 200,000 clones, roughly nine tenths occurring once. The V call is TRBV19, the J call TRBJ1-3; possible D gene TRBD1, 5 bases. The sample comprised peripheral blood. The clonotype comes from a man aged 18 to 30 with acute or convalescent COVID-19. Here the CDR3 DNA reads TGTGCCAGTATCGCGGCAGGGCCTGGAAACACCATATATTTT. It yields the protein CASIAAGPGNTIYF.